These 28 T cell receptor beta chains came from one sample sequenced in a study of shared clonotypes between healthy human individuals (dated by TCRdb to 2018 to 2020). The library was prepared using the immunoSEQ multiplex PCR assay. This immuneACCESS table, as held by TCRdb, lists in-frame sequences with V and J called but not all clones. Of the missing ones, under half trace to an unresolved V gene in checked studies; the others have no known cause. The sample data list under 600,000 clones, and about 80% of these were observed just once. Jointly, the top ten make up about 12% of the sample. Sequencing was done on a sample of PBMCs. The receptors were gathered from a woman aged 40 to 49 in good health. Some clones in this sample may be carry-over from other donors' samples.

The rearrangement links TRBV15 to TRBJ1-1; D gene unclear. CDR3 size: 14 residues. Germline assignment: CDR1 LNHNV and CDR2 YYDKDF (reference sequence). V lost 1 base, J lost 4 bases, and 10 bases lay in between. The chain's CDR3 is CATSRGSALTEAFF. CDR3 nucleotide sequence: TGTGCCACCAGCAGAGGTAGTGCGCTCACTGAAGCTTTCTTT.

This chain connects TRBV7-3 to TRBJ1-2; D remains ambiguous. Trimming left V 5 bases short and J 0 bases short, with 13 bases between. CDR1 is SGHTA, CDR2 FQGTGA, per germline. This CDR3 region has 15 residues. The CDR3 region is CASSAQATTNYGYTF. The CDR3 nucleotides are TGTGCCAGCAGCGCTCAGGCTACTACTAACTATGGCTACACCTTC.

The V call is TRBV27, the J call TRBJ1-2; D remains unclear. V lost 6 bases, J lost 4 bases, and 12 bases lay in between. This CDR3 has 13 residues. Germline V gene sequence: CDR1 MNHEY, CDR2 SMNVEV (reference sequence). The CDR3 protein is CASSSIGSYGYTF. Here the CDR3 DNA reads TGTGCCAGCAGCAGTATTGGGTCCTATGGCTACACCTTC.

This chain joins TRBV6-4 and TRBJ2-1; maybe TRBD1 (5 bases). Trimming left V 3 bases short and J 6 bases short, with 12 bases between. CDR1 is MRHNA and CDR2 is SNTAGT in the germline V gene. There are 14 residues in the CDR3. The CDR3 loop reads CASSEGAPVNEQFF. CDR3 nucleotide sequence: TGTGCCAGCAGTGAAGGGGCTCCTGTCAATGAGCAGTTCTTC.

The chain is built from TRBV5-1 and TRBJ2-7; the D gene is possibly TRBD1 (6 bases). Trimming stripped 0 bases from V and 3 bases from J, with 13 bases between. The V gene's germline CDR1 is SGHRS and CDR2 YFSETQ. This CDR3 region has 15 residues. The CDR3 sequence: CASSLDRARIYEQYF. CDR3 coding DNA: TGCGCCAGCAGCTTGGACAGGGCCAGAATCTACGAGCAGTACTTC. The whole variable domain, remainder taken from reference TRBV5-1 and TRBJ2-7, is KAGVTQTPRYLIKTRGQQVTLSCSPISGHRSVSWYQQTPGQGLQFLFEYFSETQRNKGNFPGRFSGRQFSNSRSEMNVSTLELGDSALYLCASSLDRARIYEQYFGPGTRLTVT.

The chain couples TRBV5-1 to TRBJ2-7; D is possibly TRBD2 (6 bases). The CDR3 covers 14 residues. The germline CDR1 and CDR2 sequences are SGHRS and YFSETQ. Trimming left V 4 bases short and J 2 bases short, with 13 bases between. CDR3 sequence reads: CASSPIREPYEQYF. Here the CDR3 DNA reads TGCGCCAGCAGCCCCATCCGGGAGCCCTACGAGCAGTACTTC.

The V and J genes are TRBV13 and TRBJ2-4; 9 bases agree with TRBD1. The J segment lost 7 bases and the V segment lost 4 bases, leaving 8 bases of the junction unmatched. Germline V gives CDR1 PRHDT, CDR2 FYEKMQ (reference sequence). This CDR3 has 15 residues. The CDR3 region has the DNA TGTGCCAGCAGCTCAACAGGGGGCTTCGGGAACATTCAGTACTTC. Encoded protein: CASSSTGGFGNIQYF.

The V gene is TRBV29-1, the J gene TRBJ1-2; TRBD1 matches 8 bases. CDR1 SQVTM and CDR2 ANQGSEA come from the germline V gene. The CDR3 extends over 12 amino acids. V dropped 4 bases and J dropped 3; count of bases not matched to a gene: 1. The CDR3 sequence is CSVVDRDYGYTF. In DNA form, the CDR3 reads TGCAGCGTTGTGGACAGGGACTATGGCTACACCTTC.

This rearrangement joins TRBV4-2 to TRBJ2-3; TRBD2 aligns across 9 bases. The CDR3 spans 16 residues. Germline CDR1 LGHNA, CDR2 YNFKEQ. Trimming at V came to 3 bases and at J to 1 base, leaving 5 bases not matched to a gene. The CDR3 here is CASSQGTSQRTDTQYF. In DNA form, the CDR3 reads TGTGCCAGCAGCCAGGGGACTAGCCAACGCACAGATACGCAGTATTTT.

The chain recombines TRBV19 with TRBJ1-5; 9 nucleotides align to TRBD1. Germline V gene data show CDR1 as LNHDA and CDR2 as SQIVND (reference sequence). V lost 4 bases to trimming and J lost 2 bases; unmatched junction nucleotides: 3. This CDR3 is 15 amino acids long. The CDR3 DNA follows: TGTGCCAGTAGTAAGGACAGGGGCGGCAATCAGCCCCAGCATTTT. It translates to CASSKDRGGNQPQHF.

This clone was recorded only once. The rearrangement joins TRBV5-6 to TRBJ1-2; 10 nucleotides agree with TRBD1. The CDR3 totals 14 residues. The V and J ends lost 4 bases and 6 bases, in that order; junction bases with no gene match: 6. In germline, CDR1 is SGHDT, CDR2 YYEEEE. In DNA form, the CDR3 reads TGTGCCAGCAGCCCGACAGGGGGCTTGGATGGCTACACCTTC. It is translated as CASSPTGGLDGYTF.

This chain uses TRBV15 with TRBJ2-1; unclear D gene. Germline V lookup: CDR1 LNHNV, CDR2 YYDKDF (reference sequence). The V end was cut by 0 bases, the J end by 2 bases, with 17 bases between. This CDR3 has 18 amino acids. This chain's CDR3 is CATSRDRDSKDTYNEQFF. The CDR3 bases are TGTGCCACCAGCAGAGATCGAGACTCCAAAGATACCTACAATGAGCAGTTCTTC.

This chain uses TRBV5-1 with TRBJ2-7; tentative D call: TRBD2 (5 bases). Deletions cut 0 bases from V and 3 bases from J, with 7 bases between. The germline gives CDR1 SGHRS, CDR2 YFSETQ. The CDR3 contains 13 residues. The CDR3 DNA reads as TGCGCCAGCAGCTTGGAGGGAGTCTACGAGCAGTACTTC. It codes for CASSLEGVYEQYF.

This clone showed up many times. The chain uses TRBV5-1 and TRBJ2-7; 7 nucleotides match TRBD2. Per the germline V gene, CDR1 is SGHRS and CDR2 is YFSETQ. The CDR3 length is 14 residues. V lost 0 bases, J lost 5 bases, and 5 bases stayed unmatched. In DNA form, the CDR3 reads TGCGCCAGCAGCTTGGACGGGAGGAGTGACGAGCAGTACTTC. It encodes CASSLDGRSDEQYF.

Concerning this clone itself: A far larger clone is just one base off, so this is likely a read error. This sequence joins TRBV2 and TRBJ1-5; D remains unclear. CDR3 length: 13 residues. The germline gives CDR1 SNHLY, CDR2 FYNNEI. CDR3: CASSDISNRPQHF. The CDR3 region has the DNA TGTGCCAGCAGTGACATTAGCAATCGGCCCCAGCATTTT.

This sequence joins TRBV27 and TRBJ1-2; the match to TRBD1 covers 9 bases. V was pared by 2 bases and J by 8 bases, with 6 bases of the junction left unmatched. The CDR3 consists of 14 residues. Germline V CDR1 and CDR2: MNHEY, SMNVEV (reference sequence). CDR3 sequence reads: CASSLRGQGGGYTF. Written as DNA, the CDR3 is TGTGCCAGCAGTTTAAGGGGACAGGGAGGGGGCTACACCTTC.

This clone was seen a few times. The chain couples TRBV18 to TRBJ1-1; 7 bases fit TRBD1. Trimming at V came to 2 bases and at J to 0 bases, leaving 12 bases not matched to a gene. The CDR3 totals 18 residues. The germline gives CDR1 KGHSH, CDR2 LQKENI. This chain's CDR3 is CASSPFPGQKRLNTEAFF. DNA of the CDR3: TGTGCCAGCTCACCATTCCCGGGACAGAAACGTTTGAACACTGAAGCTTTCTTT.

Regarding this clone: Relative to the germline gene, one junction end is altered; a read error may explain this. V and J are TRBV7-7 and TRBJ2-7; a weak D match, TRBD1 (6 bases). CDR1 SSHAT and CDR2 FNYEAQ come from the germline V gene (reference sequence). The CDR3 covers 13 residues. CDR3 bases: TGTGCTAGCAGCTCTGGACAGACCTCGGAGCAGTACTTC. Amino acid sequence: CASSSGQTSEQYF.

CDR3 amino acids: CASSTSQTRGDTQYF. Here the CDR3 DNA reads TGTGCCAGTAGTACTTCACAAACGAGGGGAGATACGCAGTATTTT. This chain joins TRBV19 and TRBJ2-3; possibly TRBD1 or TRBD2 for D (5 bases each). The V gene's germline CDR1 is LNHDA and CDR2 SQIVND (reference sequence). This CDR3 spans 15 amino acids. V lost 4 bases and J lost 5, with 16 bases in between.

CDR3 loop: CACNPGLAGGEQYF. The CDR3 DNA is TGTGCCTGTAATCCGGGACTAGCGGGAGGTGAGCAGTACTTC. V and J are TRBV30 and TRBJ2-7, with TRBD2 matching over 15 bases. Germline loops: CDR1 GTSNPN, CDR2 SVGIG (reference sequence). This CDR3 spans 14 amino acids. V trimming: 6 bases; J trimming: 7 bases; junction bases outside the gene matches: 7.

The count of this clone is one. V gene TRBV6-1 combines with J gene TRBJ1-4, with 9 bases fitting TRBD1. The CDR3 runs to 16 residues. V lost 0 bases to trimming and J lost 7 bases; unmatched junction nucleotides: 6. Germline CDR1 reads MNHNS; CDR2 reads SASEGT. CDR3 DNA: TGTGCCAGCAGTGAAGCTTACAGGGGGCGGGGTGAAAAACTGTTTTTT. Protein sequence: CASSEAYRGRGEKLFF.

V usage is TRBV7-9 and J usage is TRBJ2-1, with TRBD2 identical over 8 bases. This CDR3 region has 15 residues. The V gene's germline CDR1 is SEHNR and CDR2 FQNEAQ (reference sequence). The V gene end was trimmed by 5 bases and the J gene end by 8 bases; junction bases not matched to a gene: 11. In DNA, the CDR3 is TGTGCCAGCAGCCCCGGGATAGCGGGACGGGATGAGCAGTTCTTC. This sequence encodes CASSPGIAGRDEQFF.

Worth noting for this clone: Other DNA sequences in the sample encode the same CDR3. The CDR3 DNA follows: TGTGCCAGCAGTTTTGGGACAGGAGCCTACGAGCAGTACTTC. It yields the protein CASSFGTGAYEQYF. The chain carries TRBV28 and TRBJ2-7, with 8 bases fitting TRBD1. The CDR3 length is 14 residues. Trimming cost V 3 bases and J 2 bases; bases outside gene matches: 3. In germline, CDR1 is MDHEN, CDR2 SYDVKM.

The rearrangement joins TRBV5-6 to TRBJ1-2; unclear D gene. The V and J ends lost 0 bases and 4 bases respectively, with 13 bases between them. This CDR3 has 15 amino acids. Looked up from germline, CDR1 is SGHDT and CDR2 is YYEEEE. CDR3 protein: CASSLEQARIYGYTF. The DNA of the CDR3 is TGTGCCAGCAGCTTGGAGCAGGCCCGCATCTATGGCTACACCTTC.

This clone was seen only a few times. CDR3 nucleotides: TGTGCCAGTAGTCCAGGACAGACGACTAACTATGGCTACACCTTC. Translation gives CASSPGQTTNYGYTF. V gene TRBV19 combines with J gene TRBJ1-2, with D possibly matching TRBD1 (6 bases). Germline lookup yields CDR1 LNHDA and CDR2 SQIVND (reference sequence). V was clipped by 5 bases and J by 0 bases, with 13 bases between them. The CDR3 sequence is 15 residues long.

The rearrangement joins TRBV27 to TRBJ2-7, with 7 bases that match TRBD1. CDR3 size: 15 residues. After removal of 0 bases from V and 3 bases from J, the junction contained 5 bases not matched to a gene. The V gene's germline CDR1 is MNHEY and CDR2 SMNVEV (reference sequence). The CDR3 region has the DNA TGTGCCAGCAGTTTATCGGTAGGGGGCATCTACGAGCAGTACTTC. Amino acids: CASSLSVGGIYEQYF.

This clone showed up just once. The chain recombines TRBV6-6 with TRBJ2-7, with D perhaps matching TRBD2 (9 bases). The ends were cut back, 6 bases at V and 10 bases at J, with 25 bases in the middle. The CDR3 contains 15 residues. Germline V gives CDR1 MNHNY, CDR2 SVGAGI (reference sequence). This CDR3 reads CASSPTGASGRPQYF. The CDR3 nucleotides are TGTGCCAGCAGCCCGACAGGGGCCAGCGGGAGGCCTCAGTACTTC.

CDR3 DNA: TGTGCCAGCAGTGAACAGAAGGAGACCCAGTACTTC. The encoded protein is CASSEQKETQYF. V gene TRBV2 combines with J gene TRBJ2-5; D is unresolved. The CDR3 has 12 amino acids. CDR1 and CDR2 from the germline V gene are SNHLY and FYNNEI. The V end lost 2 bases, the J end lost 5 bases, and 6 bases lay between the germline ends.